Below, 25 T cell receptor beta chains from the same sample are listed, as sequenced in a study of blood T cell repertoires in COVID-19. The data were produced by immunoSEQ multiplex PCR, yet TCRdb's version contains in-frame clones alone and is incomplete. The sample records about 220,000 clones, just over 85% being singletons. Material: PBMCs or T cells enriched from blood (not recorded which). The receptor source for this set is a woman aged 40 to 50 with acute COVID-19.

The chain links TRBV2 to TRBJ2-7; the match to TRBD1 covers 9 bases. The germline V gene has CDR1 SNHLY and CDR2 FYNNEI. With 6 bases clipped from V and 4 bases from J, the junction kept 7 bases outside the gene matches. The CDR3 sequence is 14 residues long. CDR3 nucleotides: TGTGCCAGCAGGAGAGGACAGGGGCAGTACGAGCAGTACTTC. Protein: CASRRGQGQYEQYF.

The chain combines TRBV19 with TRBJ2-2, with TRBD2 matching 11 bases. The V gene end was trimmed by 4 bases and the J gene end by 3 bases; junction bases not matched to a gene: 7. The CDR3 totals 17 residues. The germline CDR1 and CDR2 sequences are LNHDA and SQIVND (reference sequence). The CDR3 sequence: CASSTWASGGYTGELFF. CDR3 in DNA: TGTGCCAGTAGTACCTGGGCTAGCGGGGGGTACACCGGGGAGCTGTTTTTT.

This sequence joins TRBV9 and TRBJ1-1; D gene ambiguous. The germline V and J ends were trimmed by 3 bases and 1 base, with 13 bases remaining between them. Germline V lookup: CDR1 SGDLS, CDR2 YYNGEE. The CDR3 spans 15 residues. CDR3 region: CASSAVNTANTEAFF. The CDR3 region has the DNA TGTGCCAGCAGCGCCGTTAATACAGCGAACACTGAAGCTTTCTTT.

The V call is TRBV23-1, the J call TRBJ2-7; 8 positions agree with TRBD1. TRBV23-1 carries the ORF label, with uncertain function. Trimming cost V 0 bases and J 2 bases; bases outside gene matches: 15. This CDR3 is 19 amino acids long. The CDR3 sequence: CASSQSPFSAGGETYEQYV. The DNA of the CDR3 is TGCGCCAGCAGTCAATCTCCTTTCTCGGCAGGGGGCGAGACCTACGAGCAGTACGTC.

The chain links TRBV5-8 to TRBJ2-1; 10 nucleotides match TRBD2. This CDR3 has 15 amino acids. V was pared by 2 bases and J by 3 bases, with 2 bases of the junction left unmatched. The germline V gene encodes CDR1 SGHTS and CDR2 YDEGEE. CDR3 in DNA: TGTGCCAGCAGCTTTAGCGGGGGGCTCTACAATGAGCAGTTCTTC. Residues: CASSFSGGLYNEQFF.

The chain carries TRBV27 and TRBJ2-7; 11 bases match TRBD1. CDR3 length: 15 amino acids. CDR1 is MNHEY and CDR2 is SMNVEV in the germline V gene (reference sequence). Trimming at V came to 3 bases and at J to 2 bases, leaving 3 bases not matched to a gene. The chain's CDR3 is CASSFTGQGAYEQYF. The CDR3 DNA follows: TGTGCCAGCAGTTTCACGGGACAGGGGGCCTACGAGCAGTACTTC.

J is TRBJ1-1 and V is TRBV7-9; D is ambiguous. Trimming took off 3 bases at V and 5 bases at J, with 10 bases between the two ends. The CDR3 sequence is 13 residues long. Germline V gene lookup returns CDR1 SEHNR and CDR2 FQNEAQ (reference sequence). The CDR3 here is CASSFGVGTEAFF. The CDR3 DNA reads TGTGCCAGCAGCTTCGGGGTGGGGACTGAAGCTTTCTTT.

The chain combines TRBV7-6 with TRBJ1-2, with 8 bases that match TRBD1. V dropped 5 bases and J dropped 4; count of bases not matched to a gene: 12. Germline CDR1 and CDR2: SGHVS and FNYEAQ. This CDR3 spans 16 amino acids. CDR3 sequence reads: CASSPTAGGGFYGYTF. DNA for the CDR3: TGTGCCAGCAGCCCTACCGCAGGGGGCGGATTCTATGGCTACACCTTC.

The chain links TRBV7-3 to TRBJ2-1, with TRBD1 matching over 10 bases. The length of the CDR3 is 15 residues. V gave up 5 bases and J gave up 4 bases; unmatched junction bases: 5. Germline-derived CDR1 and CDR2 are SGHTA and FQGTGA. CDR3 sequence: CASSMTGGRYNEQFF. The CDR3 DNA is TGTGCCAGCAGCATGACAGGGGGCCGGTACAATGAGCAGTTCTTC.

The V gene is TRBV29-1, the J gene TRBJ1-2; unclear D gene. The V end was cut by 3 bases, the J end by 7 bases, with 15 bases between. The germline V gene encodes CDR1 SQVTM and CDR2 ANQGSEA. The length of the CDR3 is 13 residues. The CDR3 bases are TGCAGCGTTGACGACGGACTTCTCGGTGGCTACACCTTC. It specifies CSVDDGLLGGYTF.

The chain joins TRBV5-1 to TRBJ1-1; D unresolved. Germline V CDR1 and CDR2: SGHRS, YFSETQ. Trimming cost V 0 bases and J 7 bases, with 13 bases left between them. The CDR3 has 14 amino acids. This chain's CDR3 is CASSLVGQAIEAFF. CDR3 bases: TGCGCCAGCAGCTTGGTTGGGCAGGCGATTGAAGCTTTCTTT. The variable domain in full, completed from reference TRBV5-1 and TRBJ1-1, reads KAGVTQTPRYLIKTRGQQVTLSCSPISGHRSVSWYQQTPGQGLQFLFEYFSETQRNKGNFPGRFSGRQFSNSRSEMNVSTLELGDSALYLCASSLVGQAIEAFFGQGTRLTVV.

Only one count was recorded for this clone. The genes are TRBV7-9 and TRBJ1-2; 7 bases agree with TRBD1. This CDR3 is 12 amino acids long. Losses at the gene ends were 4 bases for V and 8 bases for J; bases not matched to a gene: 4. CDR1 is SEHNR and CDR2 is FQNEAQ in the germline V gene (reference sequence). CDR3 protein: CASSSGTEGYTF. Here the CDR3 DNA reads TGTGCCAGCAGCTCAGGGACAGAGGGCTACACCTTC. Complete variable domain (other parts from reference TRBV7-9 and TRBJ1-2): DTGVSQNPRHKITKRGQNVTFRCDPISEHNRLYWYRQTLGQGPEFLTYFQNEAQLEKSRLLSDRFSAERPKGSFSTLEIQRTEQGDSAMYLCASSSGTEGYTFGSGTRLTVV.

This chain joins TRBV6-5 and TRBJ1-5, with TRBD1 matching over 9 bases. From germline, CDR1 is MNHEY and CDR2 SVGAGI. There are 13 residues in the CDR3. The J segment lost 5 bases and the V segment lost 5 bases, leaving 1 base of the junction unmatched. The CDR3 loop is CASSRQGDQPQHF. CDR3 bases: TGTGCCAGCAGTAGACAGGGGGATCAGCCCCAGCATTTT.

The V gene is TRBV6-2 or TRBV6-3, the J gene TRBJ1-5, with 8 bases that match TRBD1. Trimming at V came to 0 bases and at J to 2 bases, leaving 0 bases not matched to a gene. Germline loops: CDR1 MNHEY, CDR2 SVGEGT. The CDR3 contains 15 residues. CDR3 DNA: TGTGCCAGCAGTTACTCGGGACAGGGCAATCAGCCCCAGCATTTT. Its protein is CASSYSGQGNQPQHF.

V is TRBV7-8 and J is TRBJ1-1, with 8 positions matching TRBD1. CDR1 and CDR2 from the germline V gene are SGHVS and FQNEAQ. This CDR3 is built from 14 residues. Unmatched junction bases numbered 7, after V lost 5 bases and J lost 5 bases. The CDR3 sequence: CASSTGQGGTEAFF. In DNA form, the CDR3 reads TGTGCCAGCAGCACTGGACAGGGAGGGACTGAAGCTTTCTTT.

The V gene is TRBV10-3, the J gene TRBJ1-4; 8 bases are shared with TRBD1. This CDR3 has 17 amino acids. The junction had 7 bases not matched to a gene; V was cut back by 0 bases and J by 4 bases. The V gene's germline CDR1 is ENHRY and CDR2 SYGVKD. The CDR3 loop is CAISESAPGQVNEKLFF. Here the CDR3 DNA reads TGTGCCATCAGTGAGTCTGCGCCGGGACAGGTTAATGAAAAACTGTTTTTT.

The chain couples TRBV3-1 (or the pseudogene TRBV3-2) to TRBJ2-3; D is undetermined. This CDR3 has 12 residues. CDR1 is LGHDT and CDR2 is YNNKEL in the germline V gene (reference sequence). V lost 8 bases, J lost 2 bases, and 8 bases lay in between. In DNA, the CDR3 is TGTGCCAGCGGGCTGAACACAGATACGCAGTATTTT. Translated, it gives CASGLNTDTQYF.

The V gene is TRBV9, the J gene TRBJ1-3, with TRBD1 matching 7 bases. Unmatched junction bases numbered 9, after V lost 4 bases and J lost 11 bases. The germline CDR1 and CDR2 sequences are SGDLS and YYNGEE. The CDR3 runs 13 residues. DNA for the CDR3: TGTGCCAGCAGCTCCCGACAGGGAGGCGCCATATATTTT. Translation gives CASSSRQGGAIYF.

DNA for the CDR3: TGTGCCAGCAGGGACCAGGGGTTAGGCTATGGCTACACCTTC. Its translation is CASRDQGLGYGYTF. The chain recombines TRBV6-5 with TRBJ1-2, with a tentative D call TRBD1 (6 bases). CDR1 and CDR2 from the germline V gene are MNHEY and SVGAGI. There are 14 residues in the CDR3. V was cut by 6 bases and J by 4 bases, with 15 bases left in between.

This chain links TRBV4-2 with TRBJ1-2; no clear D. Germline V lookup: CDR1 LGHNA, CDR2 YNFKEQ. The V end was cut by 0 bases, the J end by 8 bases, with 10 bases between. The length of the CDR3 is 13 residues. In DNA form, the CDR3 reads TGTGCCAGCAGCCAAGAACCAGGAGGAGGCTACACCTTC. The encoded protein is CASSQEPGGGYTF.

This clone was seen just once. V usage is TRBV7-9 and J usage is TRBJ1-1; D gene ambiguous. Germline V gene data show CDR1 as SEHNR and CDR2 as FQNEAQ (reference sequence). Trimming removed 0 bases from V and 2 bases from J, with 10 bases in between. The CDR3 totals 15 residues. CDR3 DNA: TGTGCCAGCAGCTTAGCGGCCAGTTACAACACTGAAGCTTTCTTT. It codes for CASSLAASYNTEAFF.

This CDR3 reads CACVQATSTDTQYF. CDR3 bases: TGTGCCTGTGTCCAGGCAACTAGCACAGATACGCAGTATTTT. The J gene is TRBJ2-3, the V gene TRBV7-3; D is unresolved. Per germline, CDR1 SGHTA and CDR2 FQGTGA. The CDR3 loop spans 14 amino acids. Trimming left V 11 bases short and J 0 bases short, with 15 bases between.

The chain carries TRBV19 and TRBJ2-1; 8 bases are shared with TRBD2. Per the germline V gene, CDR1 is LNHDA and CDR2 is SQIVND (reference sequence). The CDR3 spans 15 residues. Unmatched junction bases numbered 6, after V lost 3 bases and J lost 5 bases. The chain's CDR3 is CASSISAGANNEQFF. CDR3 DNA: TGTGCCAGTAGTATCTCAGCGGGGGCAAACAATGAGCAGTTCTTC.

The J gene is TRBJ1-6, the V gene TRBV7-3, with 7 bases lining up with TRBD1. Germline CDR1 SGHTA, CDR2 FQGTGA. J lost 12 bases, V lost 5 bases, and 4 bases had no gene match. This CDR3 is built from 12 residues. The CDR3 bases are TGTGCCAGCAGCGCCTCAGGGGGACCCCTCCACTTT. It encodes CASSASGGPLHF. The whole variable domain, remainder taken from reference TRBV7-3 and TRBJ1-6, is GAGVSQTPSNKVTEKGKYVELRCDPISGHTALYWYRQSLGQGPEFLIYFQGTGAADDSGLPNDRFFAVRPEGSVSTLKIQRTERGDSAVYLCASSASGGPLHFGNGTRLTVT.

J is TRBJ1-4 and V is TRBV5-1; tentative D call: TRBD1 (5 bases). This CDR3 has 13 residues. V was clipped by 5 bases and J by 8 bases, with 13 bases between them. Germline V gives CDR1 SGHRS, CDR2 YFSETQ. The DNA for the CDR3 is TGCGCCAGCAGAAGGCAGGGAGGCGAAAAACTGTTTTTT. It encodes CASRRQGGEKLFF.